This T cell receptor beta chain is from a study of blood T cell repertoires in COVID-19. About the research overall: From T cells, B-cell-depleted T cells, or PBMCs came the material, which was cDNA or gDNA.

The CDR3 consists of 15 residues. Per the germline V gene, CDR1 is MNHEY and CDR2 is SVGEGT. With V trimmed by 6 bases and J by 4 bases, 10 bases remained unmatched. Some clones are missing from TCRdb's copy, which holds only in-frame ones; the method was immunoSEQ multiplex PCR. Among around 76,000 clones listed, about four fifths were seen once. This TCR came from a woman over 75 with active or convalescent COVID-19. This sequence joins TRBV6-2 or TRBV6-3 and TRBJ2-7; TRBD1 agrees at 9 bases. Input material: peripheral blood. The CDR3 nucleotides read TGTGCCAGCAGGCCTAGGACAGGGGCCCGTTACGAGCAGTACTTC. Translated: CASRPRTGARYEQYF.